The 17 T cell receptor beta chains reported below all come from one sample, sequenced in a study of blood T cell repertoires in COVID-19. The table came from immunoSEQ multiplex PCR; TCRdb's copy has only in-frame clones and leaves some out. The data show 150,000 or so clones, approximately 80% seen once. The sample consisted of PBMCs or T cells enriched from blood (not recorded which). The source is a man aged 65-85 years who had been exposed to COVID-19.

The rearrangement uses TRBV6-5 and TRBJ1-2; 10 bases line up with TRBD1. With V trimmed by 5 bases and J by 6 bases, 3 bases remained unmatched. Germline CDR1 MNHEY, CDR2 SVGAGI. The CDR3 is made up of 13 amino acids. The chain's CDR3 is CASSRDRGHGYTF. CDR3 in DNA: TGTGCCAGCAGTAGAGACAGGGGGCATGGCTACACCTTC.

The chain joins TRBV15 to TRBJ2-3, with no clear D. V lost 5 bases and J 1 base, leaving 10 bases between the germline ends. The CDR3 is made up of 14 amino acids. Germline CDR1 LNHNV, CDR2 YYDKDF (reference sequence). The CDR3 DNA is TGTGCCACCAGCGGCGGATACGGCACAGATACGCAGTATTTT. Protein: CATSGGYGTDTQYF.

The chain combines TRBV10-2 with TRBJ1-2; 7 bases fit TRBD1. After removal of 6 bases from V and 7 bases from J, the junction contained 29 bases not matched to a gene. Germline assignment: CDR1 WSHSY and CDR2 SAAADI. The CDR3 sequence is 20 residues long. The CDR3 loop is CASSLLGLEGATRKGAGYTF. Here the CDR3 DNA reads TGCGCCAGCAGCCTCCTAGGGTTGGAGGGGGCCACGAGAAAAGGTGCTGGCTACACCTTC.

CDR3: CASSQGTVNYGYTF. The CDR3 DNA sequence: TGCGCCAGCAGTCAGGGTACCGTTAACTATGGCTACACCTTC. V is TRBV4-1 and J is TRBJ1-2, with D perhaps matching TRBD1 (5 bases). From germline, CDR1 is MGHRA and CDR2 YSYEKL. With 6 bases removed from V and 1 base from J, the gap between germline ends came to 12 bases. The CDR3 totals 14 residues.

This clone was found once. The rearrangement joins TRBV7-9 to TRBJ1-4, with 11 bases aligning to TRBD1. V was clipped by 4 bases and J by 9 bases; unmatched bases: 7. The germline CDR1 and CDR2 sequences are SEHNR and FQNEAQ (reference sequence). The CDR3 runs 15 residues. In DNA form, the CDR3 reads TGTGCCAGCAGCTCCGCGGGACAGGGGGTGCAAAAACTGTTTTTT. This gives the protein CASSSAGQGVQKLFF.

CDR3 sequence: CASSQLGPTPGAWLGANVLTF. CDR3 DNA sequence: TGTGCCAGCAGCCAATTGGGCCCAACGCCAGGGGCTTGGTTGGGGGCCAACGTCCTGACTTTC. J is TRBJ2-6 and V is TRBV3-1 (or the pseudogene TRBV3-2), with D possibly matching TRBD1 (6 bases). From germline, CDR1 is LGHDT and CDR2 YNNKEL (reference sequence). V lost 2 bases and J 4 bases, leaving 27 bases between the germline ends. The CDR3 length is 21 residues.

This clone was observed once. The chain joins TRBV19 to TRBJ2-7, with 7 bases that match TRBD2. The germline V gene has CDR1 LNHDA and CDR2 SQIVND (reference sequence). Trimming cost V 3 bases and J 0 bases; bases outside gene matches: 5. The CDR3 spans 15 residues. CDR3 region: CASSMKAGSSYEQYF. The CDR3, as DNA: TGTGCCAGTAGTATGAAAGCGGGGAGCTCCTACGAGCAGTACTTC.

On this clone itself: A junction end diverges from the germline sequence, so it may reflect a read error. V is TRBV2 and J is TRBJ1-3; possibly TRBD1 for D (5 bases). Germline V gene data show CDR1 as SNHLY and CDR2 as FYNNEI. The CDR3 length is 13 residues. For the CDR3, the DNA is TGTGCCAGCAGTCTGCTCTTGGACACCTCCTGCCATTTT. It specifies CASSLLLDTSCHF.

The V gene is TRBV12-5, the J gene TRBJ1-1; 8 bases line up with TRBD1. J lost 3 bases, V lost 5 bases, and 14 bases had no gene match. Germline V gives CDR1 LGHNT, CDR2 FRNRAP. The CDR3 is made up of 17 amino acids. CDR3: CASGLPSRQGCDTEAFF. CDR3 bases: TGTGCTAGTGGTCTCCCTTCGAGACAGGGGTGCGACACTGAAGCTTTCTTT. The full variable domain, in which reference TRBV12-5 and TRBJ1-1 provide the parts outside the CDR3, is DARVTQTPRHKVTEMGQEVTMRCQPILGHNTVFWYRQTMMQGLELLAYFRNRAPLDDSGMPKDRFSAEMPDATLATLKIQPSEPRDSAVYFCASGLPSRQGCDTEAFFGQGTRLTVV.

The chain combines TRBV24-1 with TRBJ2-2; 10 nucleotides align to TRBD1. This CDR3 has 16 residues. Per germline, CDR1 KGHDR and CDR2 SFDVKD. The V and J ends lost 2 bases and 7 bases, in that order; junction bases with no gene match: 6. CDR3 protein: CATSDSRQGASGELFF. The DNA for the CDR3 is TGTGCCACCAGTGATTCCCGACAGGGGGCGAGCGGGGAGCTGTTTTTT.

The chain couples TRBV7-2 to TRBJ2-1, with TRBD1 identical over 9 bases. CDR1 SGHTA and CDR2 FQGNSA come from the germline V gene. The V segment lost 7 bases and the J segment 10 bases; nucleotides outside the gene matches: 11. The CDR3 totals 14 residues. In nucleotides, the CDR3 is TGTGCCAGCACCCTATACGGACAGGGGTCGGAGCAGTTCTTC. Its protein product is CASTLYGQGSEQFF.

The rearrangement joins TRBV4-1 to TRBJ2-1, with 8 bases aligning to TRBD2. In germline, CDR1 is MGHRA, CDR2 YSYEKL. The CDR3 consists of 16 residues. Unmatched junction bases numbered 9, after V lost 0 bases and J lost 8 bases. Here the CDR3 reads CASSQDSGGRLDEQFF. The CDR3 nucleotides read TGCGCCAGCAGCCAAGATTCGGGGGGGCGGCTCGATGAGCAGTTCTTC.

This clone occurred many times. The rearrangement joins TRBV11-2 to TRBJ2-2; 7 nucleotides line up with TRBD2. V lost 2 bases, J lost 1 base, and 7 bases stayed unmatched. The CDR3 has 17 residues. Germline lookup yields CDR1 SGHAT and CDR2 FQNNGV. This CDR3 reads CASSLLGGSRNTGELFF. Written as DNA, the CDR3 is TGTGCCAGCAGCTTACTCGGCGGGAGTAGGAACACCGGGGAGCTGTTTTTT.

The V and J genes are TRBV9 and TRBJ2-2, with 7 bases fitting TRBD1. The V segment lost 2 bases and the J segment 3 bases; nucleotides outside the gene matches: 7. Germline V gives CDR1 SGDLS, CDR2 YYNGEE. This CDR3 contains 16 residues. The CDR3 sequence: CASSVAPTGYTGELFF. CDR3 sequence (DNA): TGTGCCAGCAGCGTTGCCCCGACAGGGTACACCGGGGAGCTGTTTTTT.

This chain joins TRBV6-5 and TRBJ2-7; 8 bases are shared with TRBD2. V shed 0 bases, J shed 1 base, and the junction held 5 bases outside the gene matches. CDR3 length: 16 residues. CDR1 and CDR2 from the germline V gene are MNHEY and SVGAGI. The CDR3 bases are TGTGCCAGCAGTTACTCATGGGAGCGGGGGTCCTACGAGCAGTACTTC. Translated, it gives CASSYSWERGSYEQYF.

V and J are TRBV19 and TRBJ2-2; the match to TRBD1 covers 7 bases. This CDR3 comprises 15 residues. The trim removed 2 bases at V and 4 bases at J, leaving 4 bases unmatched. Looked up from germline, CDR1 is LNHDA and CDR2 is SQIVND (reference sequence). The DNA of the CDR3 is TGTGCCAGTAGTATATCGCAGGGGGTCACCGGGGAGCTGTTTTTT. Amino acid sequence: CASSISQGVTGELFF.

In this sample, this clone turned up a few times. The chain joins TRBV27 to TRBJ1-2, with 9 positions matching TRBD1. The CDR3 covers 15 residues. CDR1 is MNHEY, CDR2 SMNVEV, per germline (reference sequence). Trimming removed 5 bases from V and 5 bases from J; junction bases left unmatched: 9. The CDR3 region has the DNA TGTGCCAGCAGTCCCGGGACAGGGAGGGGGTATGGCTACACCTTC. It specifies CASSPGTGRGYGYTF.